The clone carrying this TCR beta chain was seen only a few times. The data originate from a study of T cells in Graves' hyperthyroidism and ophthalmopathy. RNA transcripts gave rise to amplified TCR beta CDR3 regions. An initial round of RT-PCR targeting the TCR CDR3 relied on the HTBI primer set. A single record per CDR3 protein comes from TCRdb applying MiXCR to the multiplex PCR reads. In the table there are 640,000 or so distinct CDR3 sequences, about 15% of which are singletons. CDR3 length: 16 amino acids. Trimming took 1 base from V and 7 from J, leaving 14 bases between them. Germline CDR1 SGHTA, CDR2 FQGNSA.

The sample taken for sequencing was blood. The clonotype comes from a woman between 35 and 50 years old with Graves' ophthalmopathy. The chain links TRBV7-2 to TRBJ1-6; D call uncertain. In DNA form, the CDR3 reads TGTGCCAGCAGCTTAGGTTCGTCGACGGCAAATTCACCCCTCCACTTT. It codes for CASSLGSSTANSPLHF.